A single count supports the clone carrying this T cell receptor beta chain. The germline CDR1 and CDR2 sequences are SGDLS and YYNGEE. CDR3 length equals 15 residues. V was cut by 0 bases and J by 3 bases, with 12 bases left in between. This specimen belongs to a study of cytotoxic CD8 clonotypes in ibrutinib-treated CLL. As for the study in general: Response samples were drawn at a median of approximately 11 months of treatment, range 6 to 36.

Target depth was 1 in 200,000 to 1 in 1 million T cells, about 10x per clonotype. This table comes from immunoSEQ multiplex PCR, and its TCRdb copy is limited to in-frame clones, with some not included. The data contain about 50,000 clones, about three fifths of them singletons. The material was PBMCs, obtained after 24 months of ibrutinib treatment. V usage is TRBV9 and J usage is TRBJ2-5, with D possibly being TRBD1 or TRBD2 (5 bases each). The sequence came from a human donor with chronic lymphocytic leukemia. The CDR3 reads CASSVGGRREETQYF. The CDR3 DNA follows: TGTGCCAGCAGCGTAGGGGGGAGAAGGGAAGAGACCCAGTACTTC.